This T cell receptor beta chain was recorded in a study of blood T cell repertoires in COVID-19. At the level of the study: Samples representing acute and convalescent COVID-19 were sourced from the United States, Italy and Spain. T cells, B-cell-depleted T cells, or PBMCs provided the cDNA or gDNA that served as material.

Seattle patients were enrolled during active infection and followed longitudinally. Clones were sequenced by immunoSEQ multiplex PCR, and TCRdb holds only the in-frame ones, with some missing. The table lists 150,000 to 200,000 clones, approximately 79% of them singletons. Unmatched junction bases numbered 9, after V lost 1 base and J lost 6 bases. Germline values: CDR1 GTSNPN, CDR2 SVGIG (reference sequence). The CDR3 has 15 amino acids. The receptor was derived from a woman in her thirties or forties with COVID-19, enrolled during active disease. Sequencing used peripheral blood. The J gene is TRBJ2-4, the V gene TRBV30; 7 bases fit TRBD1. The CDR3 bases are TGTGCCTGGAGTGCGGCAGGGGGTTCCAGAAACATTCAGTACTTC. It codes for CAWSAAGGSRNIQYF. The full variable domain, completed using reference TRBV30 and TRBJ2-4, is SQTIHQWPATLVQPVGSPLSLECTVEGTSNPNLYWYRQAAGRGLQLLFYSVGIGQISSEVPQNLSASRPQDRQFILSSKKLLLSDSGFYLCAWSAAGGSRNIQYFGAGTRLSVL.